This T cell receptor beta chain was sequenced in a study of T cell repertoires in cytomegalovirus infection. Study-level background: CMV epitopes in the study were HLA-C-restricted (recently identified) and HLA-B-restricted (well studied). The public TCR beta signatures pointed to both CMV infection and matching HLA type. Study observations and caveats: Cumulated frequencies of public TCR beta families served to identify carriers of CMV plus the relevant HLA. Predominance within the ex vivo response was attributable to HLA-C-restricted CMV-specific TCR beta clonotypes.

As for this clonotype: Its antigen is not known.

This CDR3 region has 16 residues. V trimming: 5 bases; J trimming: 1 base; junction bases outside the gene matches: 7. The germline gives CDR1 SGHRS, CDR2 YFSETQ. TCRdb recomputed calls from the reads with MiXCR, one row per CDR3 protein. The sample carries roughly 860,000 distinct CDR3 sequences, roughly 33% recorded once. The origin of this receptor is a human donor in good health (CMV status not recorded). Some clones in this sample may be carry-over from other donors' samples. This material consisted of cultured CD8+ T cells from PBMCs, taken from culture after CMV antigen stimulation. This chain uses TRBV5-1 with TRBJ2-4; 9 nucleotides agree with TRBD1. As DNA, the CDR3 is TGCGCCAGCAGTTCTCCCGACAGGGGGGCCAAAAACATTCAGTACTTC. It specifies CASSSPDRGAKNIQYF. Filled out from reference TRBV5-1 and TRBJ2-4, the complete variable domain reads KAGVTQTPRYLIKTRGQQVTLSCSPISGHRSVSWYQQTPGQGLQFLFEYFSETQRNKGNFPGRFSGRQFSNSRSEMNVSTLELGDSALYLCASSSPDRGAKNIQYFGAGTRLSVL.